This T cell receptor beta chain was profiled in a study of blood T cell repertoires in COVID-19. Produced via immunoSEQ multiplex PCR; TCRdb's table is partial and in-frame only. The sample records about 210,000 clones, roughly 86% being singletons. This sequence was found in a woman aged 45-65 years with active or convalescent COVID-19. Specimen: peripheral blood.

The CDR3 protein is CASDEVTGANSPLHF. The CDR3 DNA reads TGTGCCAGCGACGAGGTTACAGGGGCAAATTCACCCCTCCACTTT. This chain uses TRBV5-5 with TRBJ1-6; 7 bases are a match to TRBD1. CDR3 length equals 15 residues. V lost 7 bases and J lost 7; bases outside the gene matches: 11. Germline assignment: CDR1 SGHKS and CDR2 YYEKEE (reference sequence).